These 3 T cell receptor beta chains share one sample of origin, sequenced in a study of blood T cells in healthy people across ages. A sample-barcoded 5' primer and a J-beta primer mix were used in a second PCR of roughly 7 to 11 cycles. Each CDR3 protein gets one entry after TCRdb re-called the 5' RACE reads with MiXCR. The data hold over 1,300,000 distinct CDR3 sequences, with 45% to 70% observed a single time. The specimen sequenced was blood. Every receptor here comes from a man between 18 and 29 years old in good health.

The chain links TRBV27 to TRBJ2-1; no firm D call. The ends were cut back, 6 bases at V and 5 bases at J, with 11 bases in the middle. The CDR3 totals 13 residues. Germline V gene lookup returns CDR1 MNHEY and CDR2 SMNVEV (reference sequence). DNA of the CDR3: TGTGCCAGCAGAACCCGAAGGGACAATGAGCAGTTCTTC. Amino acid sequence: CASRTRRDNEQFF.

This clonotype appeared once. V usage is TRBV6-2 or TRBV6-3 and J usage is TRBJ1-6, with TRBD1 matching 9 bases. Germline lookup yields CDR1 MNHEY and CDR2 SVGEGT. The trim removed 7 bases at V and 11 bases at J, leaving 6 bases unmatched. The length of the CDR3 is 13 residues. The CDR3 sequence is CASTGQGVTPLHF. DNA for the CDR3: TGTGCCAGCACGGGACAGGGTGTGACACCCCTCCACTTT.

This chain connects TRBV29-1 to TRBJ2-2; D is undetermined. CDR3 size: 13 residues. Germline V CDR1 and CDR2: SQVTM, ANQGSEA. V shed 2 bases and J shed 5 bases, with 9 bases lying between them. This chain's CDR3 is CSVERVGTGELFF. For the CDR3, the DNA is TGCAGCGTTGAAAGGGTGGGGACCGGGGAGCTGTTTTTT.